This record looks at one TCR beta chain sequence and its context. Its cognate antigen is unknown. The source of the sample is a study of shared clonotypes between healthy human individuals. General observations from the study: Rarefaction demonstrated incomplete sorted-subset sequencing despite large depth. Around 5.4% of naive CD4 clonotypes were common to several donors.

Data came from immunoSEQ multiplex PCR; TCRdb stores just in-frame clones and leaves some out. The repertoire holds a few million clones, with approximately 96% as singletons. From germline, CDR1 is MNHEY and CDR2 SMNVEV (reference sequence). The CDR3 is 12 residues long. Trimming left V 4 bases short and J 7 bases short, with 10 bases between. V and J are TRBV27 and TRBJ1-1, with D tentatively TRBD1 (5 bases). Sequencing was performed on naive CD4+ T cells sorted from blood. Subset given: CD45RA+ positively selected. The TCR originated in a man younger than 30 in good health. The CDR3 nucleotides read TGTGCCAGCAGTTCGGGACGGCTTGAAGCTTTCTTT. The encoded protein is CASSSGRLEAFF.